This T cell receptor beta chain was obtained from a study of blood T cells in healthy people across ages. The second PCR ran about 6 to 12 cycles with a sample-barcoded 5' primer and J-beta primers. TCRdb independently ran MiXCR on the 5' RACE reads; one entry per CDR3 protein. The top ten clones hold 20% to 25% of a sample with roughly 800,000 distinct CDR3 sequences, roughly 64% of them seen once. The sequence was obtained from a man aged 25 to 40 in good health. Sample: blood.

In DNA, the CDR3 is TGCAGTGCTAGCGGACTAGCGGGAGTAGGGCAGTACTTC. The encoded protein is CSASGLAGVGQYF. The chain joins TRBV20-1 to TRBJ2-5; 13 bases match TRBD2. V dropped 3 bases and J dropped 11; count of bases not matched to a gene: 6. CDR1 and CDR2 from the germline V gene are DFQATT and SNEGSKA (reference sequence). The CDR3 loop spans 13 amino acids.